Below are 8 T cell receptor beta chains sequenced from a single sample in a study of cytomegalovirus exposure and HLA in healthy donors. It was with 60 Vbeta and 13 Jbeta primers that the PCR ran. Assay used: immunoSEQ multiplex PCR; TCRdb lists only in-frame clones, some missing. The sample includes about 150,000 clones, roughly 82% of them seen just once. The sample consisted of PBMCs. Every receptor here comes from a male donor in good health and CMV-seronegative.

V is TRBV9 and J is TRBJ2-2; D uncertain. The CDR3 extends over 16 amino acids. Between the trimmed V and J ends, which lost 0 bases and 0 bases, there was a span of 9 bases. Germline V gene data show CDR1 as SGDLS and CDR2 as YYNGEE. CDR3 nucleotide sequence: TGTGCCAGCAGCGTAGCTCGTGCGGCGAACACCGGGGAGCTGTTTTTT. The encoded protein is CASSVARAANTGELFF.

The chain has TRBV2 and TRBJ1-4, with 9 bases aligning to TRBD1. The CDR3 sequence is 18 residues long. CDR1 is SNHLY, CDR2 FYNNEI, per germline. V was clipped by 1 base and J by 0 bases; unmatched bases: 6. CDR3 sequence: CASSEGYRGLSTNEKLFF. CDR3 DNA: TGTGCCAGCAGTGAAGGGTACAGGGGGCTTTCAACTAATGAAAAACTGTTTTTT.

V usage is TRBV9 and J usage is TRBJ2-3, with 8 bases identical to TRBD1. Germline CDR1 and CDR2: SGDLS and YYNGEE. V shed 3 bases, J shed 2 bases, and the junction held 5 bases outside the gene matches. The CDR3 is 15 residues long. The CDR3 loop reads CASSAGTGYTDTQYF. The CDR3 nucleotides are TGTGCCAGCAGCGCCGGGACAGGATACACAGATACGCAGTATTTT.

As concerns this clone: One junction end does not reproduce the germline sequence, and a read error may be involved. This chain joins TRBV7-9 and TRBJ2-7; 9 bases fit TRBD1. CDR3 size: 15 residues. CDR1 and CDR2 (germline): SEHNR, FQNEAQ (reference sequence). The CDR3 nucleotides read TGTACCAGCAGCTCCCGGGACAGGGTTGTCTACGAGCAGTACTTC. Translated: CTSSSRDRVVYEQYF. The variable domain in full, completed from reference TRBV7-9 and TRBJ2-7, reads DTGVSQNPRHKITKRGQNVTFRCDPISEHNRLYWYRQTLGQGPEFLTYFQNEAQLEKSRLLSDRFSAERPKGSFSTLEIQRTEQGDSAMYLCTSSSRDRVVYEQYFGPGTRLTVT.

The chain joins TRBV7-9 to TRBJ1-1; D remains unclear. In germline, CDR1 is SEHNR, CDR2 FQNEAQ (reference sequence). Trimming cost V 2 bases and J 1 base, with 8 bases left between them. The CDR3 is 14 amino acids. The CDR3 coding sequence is TGTGCCAGCAGCTTACTACGGGAGAACACTGAAGCTTTCTTT. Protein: CASSLLRENTEAFF.

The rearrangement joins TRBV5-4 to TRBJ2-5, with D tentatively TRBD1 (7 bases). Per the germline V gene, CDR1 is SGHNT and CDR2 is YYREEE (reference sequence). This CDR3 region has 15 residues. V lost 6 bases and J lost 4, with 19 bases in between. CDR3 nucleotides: TGTGCCAGCACCCTATTGACAGGGAGGCGAGAGACCCAGTACTTC. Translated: CASTLLTGRRETQYF.

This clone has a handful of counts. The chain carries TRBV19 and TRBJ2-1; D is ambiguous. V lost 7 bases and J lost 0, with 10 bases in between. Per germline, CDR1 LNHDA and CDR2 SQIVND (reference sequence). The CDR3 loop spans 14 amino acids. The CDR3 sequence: CASNAFSSYNEQFF. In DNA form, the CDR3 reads TGTGCCAGTAATGCGTTTAGCTCCTACAATGAGCAGTTCTTC.

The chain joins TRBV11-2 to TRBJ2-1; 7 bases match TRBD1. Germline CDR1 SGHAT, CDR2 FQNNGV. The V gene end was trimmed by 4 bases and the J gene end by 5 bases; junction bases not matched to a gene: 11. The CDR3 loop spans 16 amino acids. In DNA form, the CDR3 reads TGTGCCAGCAGCTACAACAGGGGATTGAGGGACAATGAGCAGTTCTTC. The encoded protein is CASSYNRGLRDNEQFF.